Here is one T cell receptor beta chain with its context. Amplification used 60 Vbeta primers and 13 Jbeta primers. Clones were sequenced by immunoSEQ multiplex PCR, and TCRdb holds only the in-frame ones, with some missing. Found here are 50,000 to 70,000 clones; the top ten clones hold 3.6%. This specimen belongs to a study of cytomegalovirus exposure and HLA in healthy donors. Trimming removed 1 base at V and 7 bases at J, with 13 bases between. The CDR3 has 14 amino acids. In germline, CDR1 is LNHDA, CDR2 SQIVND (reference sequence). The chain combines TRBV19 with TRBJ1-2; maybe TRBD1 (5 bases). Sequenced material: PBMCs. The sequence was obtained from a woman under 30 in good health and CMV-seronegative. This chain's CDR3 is CASSIVGESSGYTF. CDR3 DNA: TGTGCCAGTAGTATAGTAGGGGAATCTAGTGGCTACACCTTC. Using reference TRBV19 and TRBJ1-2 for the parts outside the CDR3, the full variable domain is DGGITQSPKYLFRKEGQNVTLSCEQNLNHDAMYWYRQDPGQGLRLIYYSQIVNDFQKGDIAEGYSVSREKKESFPLTVTSAQKNPTAFYLCASSIVGESSGYTFGSGTRLTVV.